The rows below give T cell receptor beta chains drawn from one sample of a study of human T cells and chemical hapten exposure. TCRdb processed the RACE reads anew with MiXCR; each CDR3 protein has one entry. The table lists about 93,000 distinct CDR3 sequences, over 8% of them singletons, with around 3% in the top ten. The specimen was whole blood. The receptors stem from a female donor in good health. Some clones in this sample may be carry-over from other donors' samples. The CDR3 runs from the conserved cysteine through the conserved F or W. Fields, in order: V gene, J gene, D gene, clone size, CDR3 DNA, CDR3 protein. D genes are given only for firm matches. Only some rows state a clone size, as once, few, many or a class for expanded clones.

TRBV3-1	TRBJ2-3	NA	few	TGTGCCAGCAGCCAAGATCTTGTCACAGATACGCAGTATTTT	CASSQDLVTDTQYF
TRBV7-3	TRBJ2-1	NA	few	TGTGCCAGCAGCATGCCGGGACAAAACAATGAGCAGTTCTTC	CASSMPGQNNEQFF
TRBV29-1	TRBJ1-2	NA	few	TGCAGCGTGGATACCGGAGAAGCTAACTATGGCTACACCTTC	CSVDTGEANYGYTF
TRBV27	TRBJ2-1	NA	NA	TGTGCCAGCAGGGTAGGCAATGAGCAGTTCTTC	CASRVGNEQFF
TRBV20-1	TRBJ1-2	TRBD1	many	TGCAGTGCTAGAGAGCCGGGACAGGGGACTAACTATGGCTACACCTTC	CSAREPGQGTNYGYTF
TRBV6-5	TRBJ2-2	TRBD2	few	TGTGCCAGCAGTTACATATCGGGAGGGCTGAACACCGGGGAGCTGTTTTTT	CASSYISGGLNTGELFF
TRBV6-2/TRBV6-3	TRBJ1-1	NA	NA	TGTGCCAGCAGTCGGGCCGGGGTCATGAACACTGAAGCTTTCTTT	CASSRAGVMNTEAFF
TRBV24-1	TRBJ2-1	TRBD1	NA	TGTGCCACCAGTGATTTGGGGGGACAGGGGAATTACAATGAGCAGTTCTTC	CATSDLGGQGNYNEQFF
TRBV24-1	TRBJ2-1	TRBD2	few	TGTGCCACCAGTGAGGGGACTAGCGGGAGGACCACCTACAATGAGCAGTTCTTC	CATSEGTSGRTTYNEQFF
TRBV5-1	TRBJ1-1	NA	many	TGCGCCAGCAGCTTTAGTTTGAACACTGAAGCTTTCTTT	CASSFSLNTEAFF